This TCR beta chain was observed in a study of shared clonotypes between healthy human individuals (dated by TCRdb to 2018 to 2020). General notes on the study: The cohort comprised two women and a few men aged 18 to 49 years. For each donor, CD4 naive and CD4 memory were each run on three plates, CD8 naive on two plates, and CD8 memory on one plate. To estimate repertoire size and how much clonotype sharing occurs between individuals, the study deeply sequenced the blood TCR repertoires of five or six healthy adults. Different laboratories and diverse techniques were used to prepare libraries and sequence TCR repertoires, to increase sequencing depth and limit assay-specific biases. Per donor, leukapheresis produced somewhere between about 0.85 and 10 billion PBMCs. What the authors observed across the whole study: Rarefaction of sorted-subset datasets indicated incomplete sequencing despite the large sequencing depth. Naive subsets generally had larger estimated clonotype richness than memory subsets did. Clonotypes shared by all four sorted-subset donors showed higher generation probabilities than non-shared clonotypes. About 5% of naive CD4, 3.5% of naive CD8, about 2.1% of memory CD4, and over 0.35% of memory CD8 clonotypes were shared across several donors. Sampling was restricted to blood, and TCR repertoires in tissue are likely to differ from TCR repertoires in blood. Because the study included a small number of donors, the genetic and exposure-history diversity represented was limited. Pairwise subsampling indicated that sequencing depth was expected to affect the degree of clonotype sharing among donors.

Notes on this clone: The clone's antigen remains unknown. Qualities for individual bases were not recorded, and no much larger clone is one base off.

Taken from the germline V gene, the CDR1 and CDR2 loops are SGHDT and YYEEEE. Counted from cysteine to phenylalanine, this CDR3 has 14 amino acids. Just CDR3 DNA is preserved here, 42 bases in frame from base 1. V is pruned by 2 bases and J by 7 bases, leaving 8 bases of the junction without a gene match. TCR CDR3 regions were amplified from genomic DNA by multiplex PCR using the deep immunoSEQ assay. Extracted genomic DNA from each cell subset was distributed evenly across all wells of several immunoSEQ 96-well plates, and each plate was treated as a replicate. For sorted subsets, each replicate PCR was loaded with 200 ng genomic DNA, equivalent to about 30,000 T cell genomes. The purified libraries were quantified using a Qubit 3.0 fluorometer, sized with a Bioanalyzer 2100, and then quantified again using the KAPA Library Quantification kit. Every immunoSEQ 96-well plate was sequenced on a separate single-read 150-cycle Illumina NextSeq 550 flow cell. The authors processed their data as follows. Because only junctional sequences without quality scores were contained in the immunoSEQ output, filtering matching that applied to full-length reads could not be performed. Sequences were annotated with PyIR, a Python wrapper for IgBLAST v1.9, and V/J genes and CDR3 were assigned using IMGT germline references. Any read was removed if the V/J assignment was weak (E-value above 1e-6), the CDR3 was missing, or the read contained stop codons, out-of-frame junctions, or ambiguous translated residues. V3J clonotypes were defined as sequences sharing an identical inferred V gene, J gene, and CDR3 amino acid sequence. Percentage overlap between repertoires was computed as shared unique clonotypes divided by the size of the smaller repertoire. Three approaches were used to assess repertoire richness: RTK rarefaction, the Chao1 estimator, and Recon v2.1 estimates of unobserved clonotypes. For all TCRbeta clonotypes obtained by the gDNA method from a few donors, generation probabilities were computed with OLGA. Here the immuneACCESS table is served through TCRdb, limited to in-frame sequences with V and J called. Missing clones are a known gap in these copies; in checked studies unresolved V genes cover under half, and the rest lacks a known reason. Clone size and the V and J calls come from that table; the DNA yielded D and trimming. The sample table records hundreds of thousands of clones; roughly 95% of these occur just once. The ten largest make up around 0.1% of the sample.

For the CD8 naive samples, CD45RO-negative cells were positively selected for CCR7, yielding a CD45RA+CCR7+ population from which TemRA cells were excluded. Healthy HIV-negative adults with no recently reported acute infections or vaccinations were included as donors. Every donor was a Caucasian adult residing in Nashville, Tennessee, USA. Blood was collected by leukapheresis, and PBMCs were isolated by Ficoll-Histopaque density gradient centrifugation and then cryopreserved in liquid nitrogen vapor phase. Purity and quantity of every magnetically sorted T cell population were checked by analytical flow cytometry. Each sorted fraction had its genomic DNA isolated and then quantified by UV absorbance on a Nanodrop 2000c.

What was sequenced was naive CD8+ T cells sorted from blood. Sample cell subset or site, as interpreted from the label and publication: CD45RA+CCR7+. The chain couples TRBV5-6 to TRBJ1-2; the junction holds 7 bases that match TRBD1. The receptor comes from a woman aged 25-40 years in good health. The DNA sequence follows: TGTGCCAGCAGCTTTGGGACAGTAGCATTTGGCTACACCTTC. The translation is CASSFGTVAFGYTF.